This paragraph reports one T cell receptor (beta chain). These data come from a study of control samples from healthy donors and cancer patients. TCRdb keeps only in-frame clones here, not all; method: immunoSEQ multiplex PCR. The profile shows some 250,000 clones, almost 85% of them singletons. The CDR3 extends over 15 amino acids. CDR1 SGHRS and CDR2 YFSETQ come from the germline V gene. Unmatched junction bases numbered 8, after V lost 5 bases and J lost 4 bases. The sample consisted of PBMCs. V and J are TRBV5-1 and TRBJ2-2, with 7 bases fitting TRBD2. The receptor's source is a woman aged 60-70 years with lung cancer. Here the CDR3 DNA reads TGCGCCAGCAGGGGCGGGAGCACGACCACCGGGGAGCTGTTTTTT. Translating gives CASRGGSTTTGELFF.